The rows below give T cell receptor beta chains drawn from one sample of a study of blood T cells in healthy people across ages. One entry per CDR3 protein, called by TCRdb with MiXCR from the 5' RACE reads. This table has some 1.5 million distinct CDR3 sequences, roughly 27% appearing once. Sequencing used blood. These receptors were taken from a woman younger than 45 in good health. Both conserved end residues are part of each CDR3. A D gene is named only where the DNA matches it firmly. Size values are once, few and many counts, or a class for expanded clones, and some rows have none.

J gene: TRBJ2-7
D gene: NA
clone size: many
V gene: TRBV4-1
CDR3 protein: CASSPPNPGHSYEQYF
CDR3 DNA: TGCGCCAGCAGCCCCCCCAACCCCGGGCACTCCTACGAGCAGTACTTC

J gene: TRBJ2-1
D gene: TRBD2
clone size: many
V gene: TRBV7-9
CDR3 protein: CASSLRSGNHEQFF
CDR3 DNA: TGTGCCAGCAGCTTAAGGAGCGGGAACCATGAGCAGTTCTTC

J gene: TRBJ2-7
D gene: TRBD2
clone size: NA
V gene: TRBV6-5
CDR3 protein: CASSYSASGTDEQYF
CDR3 DNA: TGTGCCAGCAGTTACTCGGCTAGCGGGACCGACGAGCAGTACTTC

J gene: TRBJ1-2
D gene: TRBD1
clone size: NA
V gene: TRBV6-5
CDR3 protein: CASSYSPRGTGDRYGYTF
CDR3 DNA: TGTGCCAGCAGTTACTCGCCGCGGGGGACAGGGGATCGCTATGGCTACACCTTC

J gene: TRBJ2-3
D gene: NA
clone size: few
V gene: TRBV5-5
CDR3 protein: CASSSSSNTQYF
CDR3 DNA: TGTGCCAGCAGCTCGTCCTCAAATACGCAGTATTTT

J gene: TRBJ2-7
D gene: NA
clone size: many
V gene: TRBV6-1
CDR3 protein: CASRSGAYEQYF
CDR3 DNA: TGTGCCAGCAGGTCGGGGGCCTACGAGCAGTACTTC

J gene: TRBJ2-3
D gene: NA
clone size: NA
V gene: TRBV18
CDR3 protein: CASSPPVTQYF
CDR3 DNA: TGTGCCAGCTCACCACCCGTGACGCAGTATTTT

J gene: TRBJ2-3
D gene: NA
clone size: NA
V gene: TRBV7-2
CDR3 protein: CASSLEVGGWDTQYF
CDR3 DNA: TGTGCCAGCAGCTTAGAAGTAGGCGGGTGGGATACGCAGTATTTT

J gene: TRBJ2-5
D gene: TRBD1
clone size: NA
V gene: TRBV4-1
CDR3 protein: CTSSPTATGLGAETQYF
CDR3 DNA: TGCACCAGCAGCCCCACCGCGACAGGGCTCGGGGCAGAGACCCAGTACTTC

J gene: TRBJ2-1
D gene: TRBD1
clone size: few
V gene: TRBV11-2
CDR3 protein: CAGSQGGGQGFYNEQFF
CDR3 DNA: TGTGCCGGCAGCCAGGGAGGGGGACAGGGTTTCTACAATGAGCAGTTCTTC

J gene: TRBJ2-1
D gene: TRBD2
clone size: many
V gene: TRBV14
CDR3 protein: CASSQGGARTSSYNEQFF
CDR3 DNA: TGTGCCAGCAGCCAAGGAGGGGCACGGACTAGCTCCTACAATGAGCAGTTCTTC

J gene: TRBJ2-7
D gene: TRBD2
clone size: few
V gene: TRBV7-8
CDR3 protein: CASSLQRETYEQYF
CDR3 DNA: TGTGCCAGCAGCCTACAGCGGGAGACCTACGAGCAGTACTTC

J gene: TRBJ2-3
D gene: TRBD2
clone size: NA
V gene: TRBV6-6
CDR3 protein: CASSYSAGGGPDTQYF
CDR3 DNA: TGTGCCAGCAGTTACTCGGCGGGAGGGGGGCCAGATACGCAGTATTTT

J gene: TRBJ2-5
D gene: TRBD2
clone size: many
V gene: TRBV20-1
CDR3 protein: CSAGASSGAILQETQYF
CDR3 DNA: TGCAGTGCTGGGGCTTCTAGCGGGGCAATCTTACAAGAGACCCAGTACTTC

J gene: TRBJ1-5
D gene: NA
clone size: few
V gene: TRBV6-2/TRBV6-3
CDR3 protein: CASSYSTWQSPNQPQHF
CDR3 DNA: TGTGCCAGCAGTTACTCGACGTGGCAGTCCCCAAATCAGCCCCAGCATTTT

J gene: TRBJ2-5
D gene: TRBD2
clone size: NA
V gene: TRBV2
CDR3 protein: CARPRGGLETQYF
CDR3 DNA: TGTGCCAGGCCGCGGGGGGGCCTGGAGACCCAGTACTTC

J gene: TRBJ2-1
D gene: TRBD1
clone size: few
V gene: TRBV12-3/TRBV12-4
CDR3 protein: CASSFGTGGGGEQFF
CDR3 DNA: TGTGCCAGCAGTTTTGGGACAGGGGGTGGGGGTGAGCAGTTCTTC

J gene: TRBJ2-1
D gene: TRBD2
clone size: NA
V gene: TRBV20-1
CDR3 protein: CSASSPSGGKNEQFF
CDR3 DNA: TGCAGTGCTAGTTCCCCTAGCGGGGGTAAAAATGAGCAGTTCTTC

J gene: TRBJ2-7
D gene: TRBD2
clone size: many
V gene: TRBV18
CDR3 protein: CASSPVLAASYEQYF
CDR3 DNA: TGTGCCAGCTCACCAGTACTAGCGGCCTCCTACGAGCAGTACTTC

J gene: TRBJ1-2
D gene: TRBD1
clone size: few
V gene: TRBV5-6
CDR3 protein: CASSLPTGDYGYTF
CDR3 DNA: TGTGCCAGCAGCCTGCCGACAGGGGACTATGGCTACACCTTC

J gene: TRBJ2-7
D gene: TRBD1
clone size: many
V gene: TRBV10-3
CDR3 protein: CAISPGTGHDEQYF
CDR3 DNA: TGTGCCATCAGTCCCGGGACAGGACACGACGAGCAGTACTTC

J gene: TRBJ2-7
D gene: NA
clone size: few
V gene: TRBV30
CDR3 protein: CAWRMPGGASYEQYF
CDR3 DNA: TGTGCCTGGAGGATGCCTGGGGGTGCGTCCTACGAGCAGTACTTC

J gene: TRBJ2-5
D gene: NA
clone size: many
V gene: TRBV5-5
CDR3 protein: CASSTRGQETQYF
CDR3 DNA: TGTGCCAGCTCAACCAGGGGACAAGAGACCCAGTACTTC

J gene: TRBJ1-5
D gene: NA
clone size: once
V gene: TRBV7-8
CDR3 protein: CASSLKANPRNQPQHF
CDR3 DNA: TGTGCCAGCAGCTTAAAAGCGAATCCTCGCAATCAGCCCCAGCATTTT

J gene: TRBJ2-5
D gene: NA
clone size: many
V gene: TRBV7-9
CDR3 protein: CASSLTNSAETQYF
CDR3 DNA: TGTGCCAGCAGCTTAACCAATTCGGCAGAGACCCAGTACTTC

J gene: TRBJ2-5
D gene: NA
clone size: once
V gene: TRBV7-2
CDR3 protein: CASSSHGSLPNEQYF
CDR3 DNA: TGTGCCAGCAGCTCCCACGGGAGTTTGCCCAATGAGCAGTACTTC

J gene: TRBJ1-4
D gene: NA
clone size: NA
V gene: TRBV20-1
CDR3 protein: CSARDPSTGSTSTNEKLFF
CDR3 DNA: TGCAGTGCTAGAGATCCCTCCACAGGGTCAACCTCAACTAATGAAAAACTGTTTTTT